This T cell receptor (beta chain) is drawn from a study of T cell responses to AZD1222 COVID-19 vaccine. The CDR3 is 12 amino acids. Germline V gives CDR1 SNHLY, CDR2 FYNNEI. Between the trimmed V and J ends, which lost 5 bases and 3 bases, there was a span of 8 bases. Profiled with immunoSEQ multiplex PCR; TCRdb holds only in-frame clones, not every one. The sample carries 150,000 to 180,000 clones, roughly 90% recorded once. In regard to this clone: The antigen is unknown.

Study findings and constraints: There were vaccine-associated CD4 TCRs across spike, dominant at 160-218 and 743-854. Repertoires in all cases were sampled only once the peak T cell response had passed. Spike-specific TCR repertoires showed rising breadth and depth after two AZD1222 doses.

This material consisted of peripheral blood, taken on day 0 of AZD1222 vaccination. The chain joins TRBV2 to TRBJ2-7; D remains ambiguous. The TCR sequence derives from an adult in good health. CDR3 in amino acids: CASSIRVYEQYF. The CDR3 nucleotides are TGTGCCAGCAGTATTAGGGTCTACGAGCAGTACTTC.